Described below is a single TCR beta chain sequence and its context. As yet, its antigen is unknown. Data came from immunoSEQ multiplex PCR; TCRdb stores just in-frame clones and leaves some out. The profile shows roughly 67,000 clones, roughly 86% of them singletons. The data were obtained in a study of T cell responses to AZD1222 COVID-19 vaccine. Study findings and constraints: Two doses of AZD1222 preceded a rise in Spike-specific TCR breadth and depth. Reportedly, nearly half the spike-specific TCRs target unmutated variant regions. Baseline serostatus was positive in only a handful of AZD1222 recipients. Regions 160-218 and 743-854 dominated among vaccine-associated CD4 TCRs spanning spike.

V was clipped by 3 bases and J by 0 bases, with 9 bases between them. This CDR3 has 14 residues. CDR1 SGHRS and CDR2 YFSETQ come from the germline V gene. The specimen comprised peripheral blood, sampled on day 0 of AZD1222 vaccination. The chain uses TRBV5-1 and TRBJ1-1; D is uncertain. The clonotype originates from an adult in good health. CDR3 sequence reads: CASSSYYMNTEAFF. In DNA form, the CDR3 reads TGCGCCAGCAGCTCATATTATATGAACACTGAAGCTTTCTTT.